The next 3 T cell receptor beta chains were all read from a single sample in a study of CD8 T cells in ankylosing spondylitis. TCRdb itself ran the 5' RACE reads through MiXCR, one entry per CDR3 protein. The sample has approximately 540,000 distinct CDR3 sequences; about 13% are singletons. Study-wide results and caveats: A TCR beta motif made of under 10 highly homologous variants seemed typical of ankylosing spondylitis blood.

Antigens of these TCRs are unknown. The source material was blood, either unsorted or a sorted T cell fraction (not recorded which). The receptors come from a male donor with ankylosing spondylitis.

In nucleotides, the CDR3 is TGTGCCAGCAGTGACACGACTAGCGGGGGCACAGATACGCAGTATTTT. It yields the protein CASSDTTSGGTDTQYF. The chain couples TRBV6-5 to TRBJ2-3; 11 bases fit TRBD2. CDR3 length equals 16 residues. Germline CDR1 is MNHEY and CDR2 is SVGAGI. The V and J ends lost 5 bases and 1 base, in that order; junction bases with no gene match: 5.

This clonotype was detected a few times. J is TRBJ2-5 and V is TRBV6-5, with TRBD2 as a possible D gene (5 bases). The V end lost 4 bases, the J end lost 5 bases, and 11 bases lay between the germline ends. The CDR3 spans 13 residues. Germline V gene data show CDR1 as MNHEY and CDR2 as SVGAGI. CDR3 nucleotides: TGTGCCAGCAGTTTTGAGGGTTGGGAGACCCAGTACTTC. Amino acids: CASSFEGWETQYF.

Points on this clonotype: One end of the junction is discordant with germline, which a read error may explain. The chain recombines TRBV12-3 or TRBV12-4 with TRBJ2-1; 11 bases map to TRBD2. The CDR3 contains 14 residues. CDR3: CASSLAGGVDEQFF. The DNA of the CDR3 is TGTGCCAGCAGTCTAGCGGGAGGAGTGGATGAGCAGTTCTTC.